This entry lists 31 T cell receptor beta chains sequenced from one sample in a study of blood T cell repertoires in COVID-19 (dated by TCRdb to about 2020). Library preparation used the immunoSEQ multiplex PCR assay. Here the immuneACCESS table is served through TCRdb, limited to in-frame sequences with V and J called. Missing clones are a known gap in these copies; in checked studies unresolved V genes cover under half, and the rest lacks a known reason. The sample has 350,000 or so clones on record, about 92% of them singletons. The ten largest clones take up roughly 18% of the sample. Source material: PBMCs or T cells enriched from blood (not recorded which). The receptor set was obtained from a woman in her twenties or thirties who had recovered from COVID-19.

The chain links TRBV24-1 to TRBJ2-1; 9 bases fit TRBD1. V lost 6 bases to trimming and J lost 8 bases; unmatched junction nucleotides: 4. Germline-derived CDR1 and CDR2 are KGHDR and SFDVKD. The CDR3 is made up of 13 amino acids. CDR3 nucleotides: TGTGCCACCAGTTTAACAGGGGGCTATGAGCAGTTCTTC. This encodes CATSLTGGYEQFF.

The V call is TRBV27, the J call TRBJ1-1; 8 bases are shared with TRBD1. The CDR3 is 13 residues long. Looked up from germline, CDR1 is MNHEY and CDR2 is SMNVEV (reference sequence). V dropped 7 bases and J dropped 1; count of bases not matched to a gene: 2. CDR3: CASTRGPNTEAFF. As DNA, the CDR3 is TGTGCCAGCACCAGGGGGCCGAACACTGAAGCTTTCTTT.

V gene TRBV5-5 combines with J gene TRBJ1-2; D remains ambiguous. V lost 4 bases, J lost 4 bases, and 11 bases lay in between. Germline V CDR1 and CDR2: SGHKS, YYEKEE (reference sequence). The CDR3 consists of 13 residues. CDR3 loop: CASSPESSYGYTF. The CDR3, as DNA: TGTGCCAGCAGCCCCGAATCTAGCTATGGCTACACCTTC.

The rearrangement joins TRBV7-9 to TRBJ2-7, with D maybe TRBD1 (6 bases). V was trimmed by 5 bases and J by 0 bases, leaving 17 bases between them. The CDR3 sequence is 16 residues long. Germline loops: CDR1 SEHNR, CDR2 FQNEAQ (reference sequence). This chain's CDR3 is CASSRDRLVASYEQYF. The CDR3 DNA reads TGTGCCAGCAGCCGTGACAGGCTAGTCGCCTCCTACGAGCAGTACTTC.

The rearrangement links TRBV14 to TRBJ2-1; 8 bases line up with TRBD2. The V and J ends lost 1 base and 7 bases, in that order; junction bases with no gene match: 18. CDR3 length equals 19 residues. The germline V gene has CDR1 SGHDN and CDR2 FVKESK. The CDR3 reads CASSQVPGLVRRGGNEQFF. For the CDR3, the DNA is TGTGCCAGCAGCCAAGTGCCGGGACTAGTTAGACGCGGCGGTAATGAGCAGTTCTTC.

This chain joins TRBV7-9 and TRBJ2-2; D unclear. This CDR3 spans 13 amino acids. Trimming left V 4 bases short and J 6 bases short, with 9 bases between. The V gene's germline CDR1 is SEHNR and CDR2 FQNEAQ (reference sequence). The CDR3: CASSSPFPGELFF. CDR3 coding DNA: TGTGCCAGCAGCTCCCCATTCCCCGGGGAGCTGTTTTTT. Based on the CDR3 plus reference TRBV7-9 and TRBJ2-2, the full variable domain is DTGVSQNPRHKITKRGQNVTFRCDPISEHNRLYWYRQTLGQGPEFLTYFQNEAQLEKSRLLSDRFSAERPKGSFSTLEIQRTEQGDSAMYLCASSSPFPGELFFGEGSRLTVL.

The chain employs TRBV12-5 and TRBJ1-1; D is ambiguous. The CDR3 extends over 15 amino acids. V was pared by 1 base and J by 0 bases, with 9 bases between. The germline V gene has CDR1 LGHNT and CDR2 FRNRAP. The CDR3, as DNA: TGTGCTAGTGGTTTGGATGCCAGGATGAACACTGAAGCTTTCTTT. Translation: CASGLDARMNTEAFF.

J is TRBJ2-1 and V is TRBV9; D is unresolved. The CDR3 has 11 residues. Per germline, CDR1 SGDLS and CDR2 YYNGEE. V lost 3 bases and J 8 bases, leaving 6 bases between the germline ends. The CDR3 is CASSEADEQFF. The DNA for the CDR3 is TGTGCCAGCAGCGAGGCGGATGAGCAGTTCTTC.

The CDR3 protein is CASPKTGAPYNEQFF. In DNA form, the CDR3 reads TGTGCCAGCCCAAAAACAGGGGCGCCATACAATGAGCAGTTCTTC. The chain is built from TRBV7-9 and TRBJ2-1; 7 bases are shared with TRBD1. CDR3 length equals 15 residues. J was trimmed by 4 bases and V by 8 bases; bases with no gene match: 11. From germline, CDR1 is SEHNR and CDR2 FQNEAQ (reference sequence). The variable domain in full, completed from reference TRBV7-9 and TRBJ2-1, reads DTGVSQNPRHKITKRGQNVTFRCDPISEHNRLYWYRQTLGQGPEFLTYFQNEAQLEKSRLLSDRFSAERPKGSFSTLEIQRTEQGDSAMYLCASPKTGAPYNEQFFGPGTRLTVL.

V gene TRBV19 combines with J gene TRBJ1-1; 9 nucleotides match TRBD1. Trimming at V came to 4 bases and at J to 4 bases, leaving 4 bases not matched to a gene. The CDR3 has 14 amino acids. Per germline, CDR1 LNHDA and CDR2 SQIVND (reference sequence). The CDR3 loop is CASSTGTGSTEAFF. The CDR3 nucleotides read TGTGCCAGTAGTACCGGGACAGGGTCCACTGAAGCTTTCTTT.

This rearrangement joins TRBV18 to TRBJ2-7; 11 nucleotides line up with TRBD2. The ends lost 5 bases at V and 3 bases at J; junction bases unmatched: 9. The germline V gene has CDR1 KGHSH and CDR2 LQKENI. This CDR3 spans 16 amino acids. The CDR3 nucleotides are TGTGCCAGCTCAGGAACTAGCGGGAGCTCGGTCTACGAGCAGTACTTC. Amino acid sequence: CASSGTSGSSVYEQYF.

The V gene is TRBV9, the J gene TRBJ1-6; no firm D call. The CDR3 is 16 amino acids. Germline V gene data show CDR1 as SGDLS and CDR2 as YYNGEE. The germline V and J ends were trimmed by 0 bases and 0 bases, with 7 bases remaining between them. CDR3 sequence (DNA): TGTGCCAGCAGCGTAGATCCGAGCTCCTATAATTCACCCCTCCACTTT. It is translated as CASSVDPSSYNSPLHF.

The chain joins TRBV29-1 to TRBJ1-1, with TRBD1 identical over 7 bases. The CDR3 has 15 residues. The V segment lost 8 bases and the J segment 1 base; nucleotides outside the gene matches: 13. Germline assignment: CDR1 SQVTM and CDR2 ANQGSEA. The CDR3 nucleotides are TGCAGCACAAGGGACAGCGCTTTGACGAACACTGAAGCTTTCTTT. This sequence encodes CSTRDSALTNTEAFF.

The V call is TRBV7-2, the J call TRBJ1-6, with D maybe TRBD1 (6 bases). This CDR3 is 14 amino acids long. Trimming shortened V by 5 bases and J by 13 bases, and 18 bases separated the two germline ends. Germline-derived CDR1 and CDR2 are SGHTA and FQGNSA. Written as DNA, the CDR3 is TGTGCCAGCAGCGTACTTGGGGGGGCAAGGCCCCTCCACTTT. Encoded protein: CASSVLGGARPLHF.

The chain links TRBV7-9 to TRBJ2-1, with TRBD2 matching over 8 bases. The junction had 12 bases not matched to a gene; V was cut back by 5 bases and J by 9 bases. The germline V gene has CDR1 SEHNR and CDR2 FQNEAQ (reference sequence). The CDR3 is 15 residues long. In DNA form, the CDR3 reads TGTGCCAGCAGCCCGAATAGCGGGAAAGGCGGTGAGCAGTTCTTC. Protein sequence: CASSPNSGKGGEQFF.

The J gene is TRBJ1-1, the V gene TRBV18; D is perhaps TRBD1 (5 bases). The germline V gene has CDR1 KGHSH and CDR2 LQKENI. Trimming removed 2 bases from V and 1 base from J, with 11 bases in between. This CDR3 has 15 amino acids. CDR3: CASSPKEGQNTEAFF. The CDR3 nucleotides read TGTGCCAGCTCACCAAAGGAGGGGCAGAACACTGAAGCTTTCTTT.

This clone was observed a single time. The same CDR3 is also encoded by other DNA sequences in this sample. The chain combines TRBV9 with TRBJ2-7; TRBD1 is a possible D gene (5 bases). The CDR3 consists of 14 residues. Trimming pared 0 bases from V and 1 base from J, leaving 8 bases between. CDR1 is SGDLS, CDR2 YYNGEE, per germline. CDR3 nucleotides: TGTGCCAGCAGCGTAGAACCAGGGTCCTACGAGCAGTACTTC. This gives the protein CASSVEPGSYEQYF.

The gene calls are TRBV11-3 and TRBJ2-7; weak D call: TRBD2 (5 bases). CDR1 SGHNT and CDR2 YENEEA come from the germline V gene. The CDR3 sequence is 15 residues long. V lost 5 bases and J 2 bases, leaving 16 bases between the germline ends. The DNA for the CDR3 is TGTGCCAGCAGCCAAACTAGTGGAGGAGCCTACGAGCAGTACTTC. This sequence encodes CASSQTSGGAYEQYF.

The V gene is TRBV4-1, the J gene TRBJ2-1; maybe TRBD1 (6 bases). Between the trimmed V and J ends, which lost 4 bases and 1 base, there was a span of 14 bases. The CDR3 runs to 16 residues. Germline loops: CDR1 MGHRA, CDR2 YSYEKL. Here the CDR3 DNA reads TGCGCCAGCAGCCCATTACAGGGTGGGTCCTACAATGAGCAGTTCTTC. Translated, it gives CASSPLQGGSYNEQFF.

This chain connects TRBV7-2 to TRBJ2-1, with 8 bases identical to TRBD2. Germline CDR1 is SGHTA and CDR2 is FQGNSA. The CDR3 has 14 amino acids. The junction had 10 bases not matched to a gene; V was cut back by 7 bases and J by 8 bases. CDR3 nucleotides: TGTGCCAGCACCCCGGGGGGGCAGGATTATGAGCAGTTCTTC. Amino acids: CASTPGGQDYEQFF.

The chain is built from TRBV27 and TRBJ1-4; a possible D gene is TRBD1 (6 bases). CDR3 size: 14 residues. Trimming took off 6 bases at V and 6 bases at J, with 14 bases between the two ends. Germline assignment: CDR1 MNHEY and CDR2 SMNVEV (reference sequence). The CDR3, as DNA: TGTGCCAGCAGACAAACAGGGTTGGATGAAAAACTGTTTTTT. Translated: CASRQTGLDEKLFF. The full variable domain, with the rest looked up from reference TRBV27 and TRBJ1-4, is EAQVTQNPRYLITVTGKKLTVTCSQNMNHEYMSWYRQDPGLGLRQIYYSMNVEVTDKGDVPEGYKVSRKEKRNFPLILESPSPNQTSLYFCASRQTGLDEKLFFGSGTQLSVL.

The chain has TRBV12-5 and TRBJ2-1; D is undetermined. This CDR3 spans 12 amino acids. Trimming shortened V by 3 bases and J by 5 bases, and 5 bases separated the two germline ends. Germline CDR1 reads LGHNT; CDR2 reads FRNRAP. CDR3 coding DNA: TGTGCTAGTGGTTTAGAGCACAATGAGCAGTTCTTC. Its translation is CASGLEHNEQFF.

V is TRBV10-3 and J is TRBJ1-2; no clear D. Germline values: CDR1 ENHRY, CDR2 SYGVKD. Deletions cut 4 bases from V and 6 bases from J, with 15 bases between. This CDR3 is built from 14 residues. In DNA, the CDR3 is TGTGCCATCAGTGGAGGGTTGCTCGCGGATGGCTACACCTTC. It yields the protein CAISGGLLADGYTF.

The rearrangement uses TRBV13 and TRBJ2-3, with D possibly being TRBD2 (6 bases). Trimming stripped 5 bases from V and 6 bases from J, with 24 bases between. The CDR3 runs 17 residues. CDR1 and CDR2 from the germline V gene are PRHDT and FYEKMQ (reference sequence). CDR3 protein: CASSPGLATLQADTQYF. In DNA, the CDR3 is TGTGCCAGCAGCCCCGGCCTAGCGACATTACAGGCGGATACGCAGTATTTT.

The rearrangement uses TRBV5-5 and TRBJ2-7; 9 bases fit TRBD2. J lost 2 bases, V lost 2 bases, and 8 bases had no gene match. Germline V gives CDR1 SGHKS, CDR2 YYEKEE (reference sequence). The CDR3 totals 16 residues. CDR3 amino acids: CASSFVRAGGAYEQYF. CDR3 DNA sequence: TGTGCCAGCAGCTTTGTAAGGGCGGGAGGGGCCTACGAGCAGTACTTC.

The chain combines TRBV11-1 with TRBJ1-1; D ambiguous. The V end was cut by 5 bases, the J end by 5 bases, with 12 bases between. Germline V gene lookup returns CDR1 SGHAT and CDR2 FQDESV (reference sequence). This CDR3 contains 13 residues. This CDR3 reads CASSHRERTEAFF. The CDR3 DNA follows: TGTGCCAGCAGCCACCGAGAGAGGACTGAAGCTTTCTTT. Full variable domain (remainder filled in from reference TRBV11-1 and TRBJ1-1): EAEVAQSPRYKITEKSQAVAFWCDPISGHATLYWYRQILGQGPELLVQFQDESVVDDSQLPKDRFSAERLKGVDSTLKIQPAELGDSAMYLCASSHRERTEAFFGQGTRLTVV.

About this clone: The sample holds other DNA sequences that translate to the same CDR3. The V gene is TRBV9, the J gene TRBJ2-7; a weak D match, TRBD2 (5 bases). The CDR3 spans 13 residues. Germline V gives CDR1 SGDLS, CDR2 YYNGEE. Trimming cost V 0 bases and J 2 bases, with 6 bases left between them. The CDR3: CASSVGGTYEQYF. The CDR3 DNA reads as TGTGCCAGCAGCGTAGGAGGGACCTACGAGCAGTACTTC.

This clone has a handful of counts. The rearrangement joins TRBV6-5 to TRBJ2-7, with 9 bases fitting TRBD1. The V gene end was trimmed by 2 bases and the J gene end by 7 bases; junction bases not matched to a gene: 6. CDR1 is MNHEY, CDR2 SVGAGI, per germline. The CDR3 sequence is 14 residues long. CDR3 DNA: TGTGCCAGCAGTTACGCCGGGACAGGGAGTGAGCAGTACTTC. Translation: CASSYAGTGSEQYF.

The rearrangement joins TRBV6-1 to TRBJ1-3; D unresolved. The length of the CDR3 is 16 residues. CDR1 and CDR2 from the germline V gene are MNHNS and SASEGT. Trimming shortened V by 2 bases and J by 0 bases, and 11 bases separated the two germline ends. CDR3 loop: CASSETPAFSGNTIYF. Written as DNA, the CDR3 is TGTGCCAGCAGTGAAACCCCAGCGTTCTCTGGAAACACCATATATTTT.

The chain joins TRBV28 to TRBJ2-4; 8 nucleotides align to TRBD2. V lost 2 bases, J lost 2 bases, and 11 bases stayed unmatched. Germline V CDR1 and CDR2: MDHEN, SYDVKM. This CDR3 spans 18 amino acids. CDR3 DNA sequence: TGTGCCAGCAGTTTACCCCTAGGGCGGGAGGAATCCAAAAACATTCAGTACTTC. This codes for CASSLPLGREESKNIQYF.

The CDR3 sequence: CASSKRQNQPQHF. CDR3 DNA: TGTGCCAGTAGTAAACGACAGAATCAGCCCCAGCATTTT. V gene TRBV19 combines with J gene TRBJ1-5; perhaps TRBD1 as D (5 bases). The V and J ends lost 4 bases and 4 bases respectively, with 8 bases between them. Germline assignment: CDR1 LNHDA and CDR2 SQIVND (reference sequence). CDR3 size: 13 residues.